Following are 13 T cell receptor beta chains from one sample sequenced in a study of blood T cell repertoires in COVID-19. Some clones are missing from TCRdb's copy, which holds only in-frame ones; the method was immunoSEQ multiplex PCR. The sample carries around 160,000 clones, more than 75% recorded once. The sample was peripheral blood. Every receptor here comes from a man aged 55 to 69 with active or convalescent COVID-19.

This clone has only one observation. This sequence joins TRBV2 and TRBJ1-1, with D tentatively TRBD1 (5 bases). The CDR3 contains 14 residues. Germline lookup yields CDR1 SNHLY and CDR2 FYNNEI. The V and J ends lost 4 bases and 6 bases respectively, with 15 bases between them. CDR3 nucleotides: TGTGCCAGCAGTGTAATCGGGACTGAAGCTGAAGCTTTCTTT. Translation gives CASSVIGTEAEAFF.

This clone was counted once. V is TRBV18 and J is TRBJ1-1, with TRBD1 identical over 8 bases. J gave up 8 bases and V 4 bases, and 12 bases lay outside the gene matches. Germline V CDR1 and CDR2: KGHSH, LQKENI. CDR3 size: 15 residues. The CDR3 coding sequence is TGTGCCAGCTCACTCGTTAGACAGGGGCGCCCCGAAGCTTTCTTT. This gives the protein CASSLVRQGRPEAFF.

V is TRBV5-1 and J is TRBJ2-3, with 8 bases aligning to TRBD1. V lost 4 bases, J lost 3 bases, and 7 bases stayed unmatched. This CDR3 is 15 amino acids long. Germline-derived CDR1 and CDR2 are SGHRS and YFSETQ. The CDR3 sequence is CASSNGQGVTDTQYF. CDR3 DNA: TGCGCCAGCAGCAACGGACAGGGAGTGACAGATACGCAGTATTTT.

The V gene is TRBV19, the J gene TRBJ2-2; 10 nucleotides agree with TRBD1. The V gene's germline CDR1 is LNHDA and CDR2 SQIVND (reference sequence). V gave up 6 bases and J gave up 5 bases; unmatched junction bases: 9. The CDR3 loop spans 16 amino acids. This CDR3 reads CASSRDRGRKTGELFF. The CDR3 DNA follows: TGTGCCAGTAGCCGCGACAGGGGGCGCAAGACCGGGGAGCTGTTTTTT.

The J gene is TRBJ1-5, the V gene TRBV19; perhaps TRBD1 as D (5 bases). The length of the CDR3 is 14 residues. Germline-derived CDR1 and CDR2 are LNHDA and SQIVND (reference sequence). V was cut by 2 bases and J by 4 bases, with 9 bases left in between. The CDR3 bases are TGTGCCAGTAGTATAACAGGCCCAAATCAGCCCCAGCATTTT. This encodes CASSITGPNQPQHF.

The J gene is TRBJ1-2, the V gene TRBV7-9, with no clear D. Trimming took off 5 bases at V and 1 base at J, with 11 bases between the two ends. CDR3 size: 14 residues. Germline V lookup: CDR1 SEHNR, CDR2 FQNEAQ (reference sequence). CDR3: CASSPGGVNYGYTF. The CDR3 DNA sequence: TGTGCCAGCAGCCCCGGCGGGGTTAACTATGGCTACACCTTC.

The chain employs TRBV10-3 and TRBJ1-2; the D is unclear. Germline CDR1 ENHRY, CDR2 SYGVKD. Deletions cut 4 bases from V and 7 bases from J, with 10 bases between. This CDR3 has 12 residues. The CDR3 sequence is CAISGEGTGYTF. The CDR3 nucleotides are TGTGCCATCAGTGGGGAGGGTACTGGCTACACCTTC.

The CDR3: CASSRGGPGDTQYF. CDR3 bases: TGTGCCAGCAGCCGGGGAGGGCCGGGAGATACGCAGTATTTT. This chain links TRBV5-6 with TRBJ2-3; 7 bases agree with TRBD2. Germline trimming cut 4 bases from V and 5 bases from J; bases unmatched to any gene: 7. The CDR3 covers 14 residues. Germline CDR1 and CDR2: SGHDT and YYEEEE. Together with reference TRBV5-6 and TRBJ2-3, the CDR3 gives the full variable domain: DAGVTQSPTHLIKTRGQQVTLRCSPKSGHDTVSWYQQALGQGPQFIFQYYEEEERQRGNFPDRFSGHQFPNYSSELNVNALLLGDSALYLCASSRGGPGDTQYFGPGTRLTVL.

As to this clone: An end of the junction differs from the germline gene, which may be a read error. The V call is TRBV5-6, the J call TRBJ2-3; the D gene is possibly TRBD2 (6 bases). The CDR3 spans 15 residues. The germline V gene has CDR1 SGHDT and CDR2 YYEEEE. The CDR3 is CASRLVGGPEDTQYF. In DNA, the CDR3 is TGTGCCAGCAGATTGGTCGGAGGGCCAGAAGATACGCAGTATTTT.

This chain joins TRBV27 and TRBJ1-2; tentatively, D is TRBD1 (6 bases). The V gene's germline CDR1 is MNHEY and CDR2 SMNVEV (reference sequence). The CDR3 contains 14 residues. Trimming pared 6 bases from V and 3 bases from J, leaving 14 bases between. The CDR3, as DNA: TGTGCCAGCAGGGAGGACAGAGAGGACTATGGCTACACCTTC. Its translation: CASREDREDYGYTF.

The rearrangement uses TRBV5-5 and TRBJ2-1; D is uncertain. The germline V gene encodes CDR1 SGHKS and CDR2 YYEKEE (reference sequence). This CDR3 has 15 amino acids. V dropped 4 bases and J dropped 2 bases, with 13 bases sitting between them. CDR3 loop: CASSQLQAAYNEQFF. As DNA, the CDR3 is TGTGCCAGCAGCCAACTGCAGGCCGCCTACAATGAGCAGTTCTTC. Full variable domain (rest looked up from reference TRBV5-5 and TRBJ2-1): DAGVTQSPTHLIKTRGQQVTLRCSPISGHKSVSWYQQVLGQGPQFIFQYYEKEERGRGNFPDRFSARQFPNYSSELNVNALLLGDSALYLCASSQLQAAYNEQFFGPGTRLTVL.

V usage is TRBV4-1 and J usage is TRBJ1-2, with 7 bases that match TRBD1. There are 14 residues in the CDR3. J was trimmed by 4 bases and V by 2 bases; bases with no gene match: 4. Germline V gene lookup returns CDR1 MGHRA and CDR2 YSYEKL. The CDR3 sequence is CASSQNRGGYGYTF. The DNA for the CDR3 is TGCGCCAGCAGCCAAAACAGGGGCGGCTATGGCTACACCTTC.

This sequence joins TRBV6-1 and TRBJ2-7; 8 nucleotides match TRBD2. The V gene end was trimmed by 2 bases and the J gene end by 6 bases; junction bases not matched to a gene: 12. CDR1 is MNHNS, CDR2 SASEGT, per germline. There are 16 residues in the CDR3. CDR3 coding DNA: TGTGCCAGCAGTGAAAGTACGCGGGAGGCTCTGACCGAGCAGTACTTC. It is translated as CASSESTREALTEQYF.